The 30 T cell receptor beta chains below all came from one sample that was sequenced in a study of blood T cell repertoires in COVID-19 (dated by TCRdb to 2020 to 2022). Libraries were made using the immunoSEQ multiplex PCR assay. TCRdb re-hosts the immuneACCESS table, in-frame sequences only. Its copies lack some clones; in the studies checked, an unresolved V gene accounts for under half of them, and the cause for the rest is not known. This sample has about 180,000 clones in its table, and approximately 79% of those were observed once. The ten most abundant clones make up approximately 26% of the sample. The sample was peripheral blood. The receptors stem from a woman in her 70s with acute or convalescent COVID-19.

CDR3 sequence (DNA): TGTGCCAGCAGCCCCAGTGGCTATGAGCAGTTCTTC. Protein product: CASSPSGYEQFF. The chain employs TRBV2 and TRBJ2-1; D gene unclear. Trimming took off 6 bases at V and 8 bases at J, with 11 bases between the two ends. Germline-derived CDR1 and CDR2 are SNHLY and FYNNEI. The CDR3 sequence is 12 residues long.

The chain combines TRBV24-1 with TRBJ2-1; tentative D call: TRBD2 (6 bases). The germline V gene has CDR1 KGHDR and CDR2 SFDVKD. V gave up 3 bases and J gave up 8 bases, with 19 bases separating them. The CDR3 runs 16 residues. Written as DNA, the CDR3 is TGTGCCACCAGTGATCGGGCTAGCGATATCAGCGATGAGCAGTTCTTC. This gives the protein CATSDRASDISDEQFF.

This rearrangement joins TRBV3-1 (or the pseudogene TRBV3-2) to TRBJ1-2; possible D gene TRBD1, 5 bases. CDR1 and CDR2 (germline): LGHDT, YNNKEL (reference sequence). The CDR3 is 14 amino acids. V was pared by 2 bases and J by 2 bases, with 9 bases between. CDR3 nucleotides: TGTGCCAGCAGCCAAAGGGACTCCAACTATGGCTACACCTTC. It encodes CASSQRDSNYGYTF.

The J gene is TRBJ2-1, the V gene TRBV24-1, with 7 bases lining up with TRBD2. The germline V gene has CDR1 KGHDR and CDR2 SFDVKD. This CDR3 comprises 13 residues. V lost 4 bases to trimming and J lost 7 bases; unmatched junction nucleotides: 3. The CDR3 loop is CATSEGTINEQFF. The CDR3 DNA reads as TGTGCCACCAGTGAGGGGACTATAAATGAGCAGTTCTTC.

The chain uses TRBV2 and TRBJ2-3; D possibly corresponds to TRBD2 (6 bases). The CDR3 spans 17 residues. V lost 7 bases and J 0 bases, leaving 20 bases between the germline ends. Per germline, CDR1 SNHLY and CDR2 FYNNEI. In nucleotides, the CDR3 is TGTGCCAGCAAACCGGGGGTTGACCTTTCTAGCACAGATACGCAGTATTTT. Translating gives CASKPGVDLSSTDTQYF.

V gene TRBV29-1 combines with J gene TRBJ1-1, with D possibly TRBD1 on 5 matching bases. Germline V gives CDR1 SQVTM, CDR2 ANQGSEA. Trimming pared 6 bases from V and 5 bases from J, leaving 16 bases between. The CDR3 loop spans 13 amino acids. CDR3 nucleotide sequence: TGCAGCGTGGTCAGGGCCGGAGGGACTGAAGCTTTCTTT. Residues: CSVVRAGGTEAFF.

This clone was detected a few times. The chain uses TRBV7-6 and TRBJ2-1; 10 bases line up with TRBD2. Germline trimming cut 5 bases from V and 6 bases from J; bases unmatched to any gene: 7. Germline assignment: CDR1 SGHVS and CDR2 FNYEAQ. This CDR3 is 15 amino acids long. The DNA of the CDR3 is TGTGCCAGCAGCCTACTAGCGGGATTGACCAATGAGCAGTTCTTC. It translates to CASSLLAGLTNEQFF.

The chain is built from TRBV30 and TRBJ2-5; D uncertain. V lost 3 bases to trimming and J lost 4 bases, with 18 bases between them. The germline V gene has CDR1 GTSNPN and CDR2 SVGIG (reference sequence). The CDR3 is 15 residues long. The CDR3 reads CAWSSNGGEVETQYF. CDR3 nucleotide sequence: TGTGCCTGGAGCTCGAACGGCGGAGAAGTAGAGACCCAGTACTTC.

This sequence joins TRBV5-1 and TRBJ2-1, with a possible D match to TRBD1 (6 bases). The CDR3 totals 15 residues. V was clipped by 6 bases and J by 4 bases, with 17 bases between them. CDR1 and CDR2 from the germline V gene are SGHRS and YFSETQ. Here the CDR3 DNA reads TGCGCCAGCACCGTCACAGGGAAAGTGTACAATGAGCAGTTCTTC. Its protein is CASTVTGKVYNEQFF.

This clone was recorded a few times. The CDR3: CASSKEKAGQETQYF. CDR3 bases: TGTGCCAGCAGCAAAGAAAAAGCGGGCCAAGAGACCCAGTACTTC. This sequence joins TRBV2 and TRBJ2-5; a possible D gene is TRBD2 (6 bases). The V end lost 6 bases, the J end lost 1 base, and 15 bases lay between the germline ends. Looked up from germline, CDR1 is SNHLY and CDR2 is FYNNEI. The CDR3 spans 15 residues.

This clone has a single count. J is TRBJ2-2 and V is TRBV6-5; 11 bases are shared with TRBD2. CDR1 MNHEY and CDR2 SVGAGI come from the germline V gene. The CDR3 extends over 16 amino acids. With V trimmed by 2 bases and J by 3 bases, 2 bases remained unmatched. The CDR3 DNA reads as TGTGCCAGCAGTTACCCGGGACTAGCGGACACCGGGGAGCTGTTTTTT. This codes for CASSYPGLADTGELFF.

The rearrangement uses TRBV2 and TRBJ1-1; D gene unclear. Per germline, CDR1 SNHLY and CDR2 FYNNEI. V lost 2 bases and J 5 bases, leaving 12 bases between the germline ends. This CDR3 is built from 14 residues. The CDR3 DNA sequence: TGTGCCAGCAGTGAAATCGGGAGAACGACTGAAGCTTTCTTT. Translated, it gives CASSEIGRTTEAFF.

This chain links TRBV19 with TRBJ2-3; a possible D gene is TRBD1 (6 bases). Germline CDR1 and CDR2: LNHDA and SQIVND (reference sequence). CDR3 length: 13 amino acids. Trimming took off 5 bases at V and 6 bases at J, with 12 bases between the two ends. The CDR3 DNA is TGTGCCAGTAGTCCACTCGACAGGGATACGCAGTATTTT. Residues: CASSPLDRDTQYF.

Only a few counts were recorded for this clone. The J gene is TRBJ2-7, the V gene TRBV15, with a weak D call TRBD1 (5 bases). The germline CDR1 and CDR2 sequences are LNHNV and YYDKDF (reference sequence). Trimming left V 0 bases short and J 5 bases short, with 14 bases between. The CDR3 has 15 residues. In nucleotides, the CDR3 is TGTGCCACCAGCAGAGAGACACAGGAACTCGACGAGCAGTACTTC. Amino acid sequence: CATSRETQELDEQYF.

This chain connects TRBV6-6 to TRBJ1-6; 10 nucleotides match TRBD1. Trimming at V came to 2 bases and at J to 9 bases, leaving 4 bases not matched to a gene. From germline, CDR1 is MNHNY and CDR2 SVGAGI (reference sequence). This CDR3 is 15 amino acids long. Here the CDR3 DNA reads TGTGCCAGCAGTTACCCCGGACAGGGGGGTTCACCCCTCCACTTT. It specifies CASSYPGQGGSPLHF.

V gene TRBV13 combines with J gene TRBJ2-5; D is perhaps TRBD2 (6 bases). The CDR3 sequence is 13 residues long. Germline V lookup: CDR1 PRHDT, CDR2 FYEKMQ (reference sequence). V was trimmed by 2 bases and J by 4 bases, leaving 8 bases between them. The CDR3 nucleotides are TGTGCCAGCAGCTTACGACTAGGAGAGACCCAGTACTTC. Encoded protein: CASSLRLGETQYF. Looking up the rest from reference TRBV13 and TRBJ2-5 gives the full variable domain: AAGVIQSPRHLIKEKRETATLKCYPIPRHDTVYWYQQGPGQDPQFLISFYEKMQSDKGSIPDRFSAQQFSDYHSELNMSSLELGDSALYFCASSLRLGETQYFGPGTRLLVL.

V usage is TRBV7-3 and J usage is TRBJ2-2; 8 bases are shared with TRBD2. This CDR3 has 15 amino acids. V lost 5 bases and J lost 0; bases outside the gene matches: 2. Germline-derived CDR1 and CDR2 are SGHTA and FQGTGA. DNA for the CDR3: TGTGCCAGCAGCCCCGGGGGGGCGAACACCGGGGAGCTGTTTTTT. It yields the protein CASSPGGANTGELFF.

The chain carries TRBV3-1 (or the pseudogene TRBV3-2) and TRBJ2-1, with 7 bases that match TRBD1. The CDR3 runs to 16 residues. The ends lost 0 bases at V and 4 bases at J; junction bases unmatched: 6. Germline V lookup: CDR1 LGHDT, CDR2 YNNKEL (reference sequence). As DNA, the CDR3 is TGTGCCAGCAGCCAAGATCCGGGACAGAAATACAATGAGCAGTTCTTC. This translates into CASSQDPGQKYNEQFF.

This clone was counted a single time. The DNA of the CDR3 is TGTGCCAGCAGCTACGACAGGTCCGGGATGCCCCTCCACTTT. This gives the protein CASSYDRSGMPLHF. The V and J genes are TRBV6-6 and TRBJ1-6; D is possibly TRBD1 (6 bases). Germline V CDR1 and CDR2: MNHNY, SVGAGI (reference sequence). V lost 6 bases and J 13 bases, leaving 19 bases between the germline ends. The CDR3 runs 14 residues.

This rearrangement joins TRBV7-2 to TRBJ1-6, with D possibly TRBD1 on 5 matching bases. V was shortened by 4 bases and J by 6 bases, with 13 bases between the two germline ends. Germline V gives CDR1 SGHTA, CDR2 FQGNSA. The CDR3 length is 15 residues. CDR3 residues: CASSSAGRVNSPLHF. The CDR3 DNA is TGTGCCAGCAGCTCGGCGGGACGAGTTAATTCACCCCTCCACTTT.

The V gene is TRBV12-5, the J gene TRBJ2-5; no clear D. The ends were cut back, 7 bases at V and 4 bases at J, with 22 bases in the middle. This CDR3 region has 16 residues. Per the germline V gene, CDR1 is LGHNT and CDR2 is FRNRAP. The CDR3 region has the DNA TGTGCTAGTGCCAAACCCGAGCGCCATGAAGGAGAGACCCAGTACTTC. It codes for CASAKPERHEGETQYF.

The rearrangement links TRBV10-3 to TRBJ2-7, with 13 positions matching TRBD2. V lost 8 bases and J lost 4; bases outside the gene matches: 11. CDR3 size: 16 residues. CDR1 is ENHRY, CDR2 SYGVKD, per germline. CDR3 amino acids: CAIGFTSGRAVYEQYF. The CDR3 DNA sequence: TGTGCCATCGGGTTCACTAGCGGGAGGGCCGTGTACGAGCAGTACTTC.

This chain connects TRBV7-6 to TRBJ2-7; TRBD1 aligns across 9 bases. The junction had 2 bases not matched to a gene; V was cut back by 5 bases and J by 6 bases. The CDR3 runs to 12 residues. Germline CDR1 and CDR2: SGHVS and FNYEAQ. This CDR3 reads CASSLTGGEQYF. CDR3 DNA: TGTGCCAGCAGCCTGACAGGGGGCGAGCAGTACTTC.

The V call is TRBV5-1, the J call TRBJ2-7; 8 bases map to TRBD2. V lost 2 bases and J lost 5; bases outside the gene matches: 6. The CDR3 is 14 residues long. CDR1 is SGHRS and CDR2 is YFSETQ in the germline V gene. CDR3 loop: CASSLQTGGDEQYF. The CDR3 DNA sequence: TGCGCCAGCAGCTTACAGACGGGAGGGGACGAGCAGTACTTC.

This clone was detected only once. This chain uses TRBV5-6 with TRBJ2-1; 9 bases agree with TRBD2. The CDR3 is 16 amino acids. Germline CDR1 SGHDT, CDR2 YYEEEE. V dropped 2 bases and J dropped 2; count of bases not matched to a gene: 5. CDR3 sequence: CASSFHGTSTYNEQFF. CDR3 bases: TGTGCCAGCAGCTTCCATGGGACTAGCACCTACAATGAGCAGTTCTTC.

Note on this clone: A read error may produce the germline difference seen at one junction end. This chain joins TRBV18 and TRBJ1-2, with 8 bases that match TRBD1. CDR3 length equals 14 residues. Germline V CDR1 and CDR2: KGHSH, LQKENI. The CDR3 loop is CASSPDRGYYGYTF. For the CDR3, the DNA is TGTGCCAGCTCACCAGACAGGGGTTACTACGGCTACACCTTC.

This chain uses TRBV6-1 with TRBJ2-2; TRBD2 is a possible D gene (6 bases). In germline, CDR1 is MNHNS, CDR2 SASEGT. There are 16 residues in the CDR3. The V gene lost 3 bases and the J gene lost 1 base, with 12 bases spanning the gap. The CDR3 nucleotides read TGTGCCAGCAGTGATTTAGGAGGGGTGAACACCGGGGAGCTGTTTTTT. Protein product: CASSDLGGVNTGELFF.

The CDR3 nucleotides read TGTGCCAGCAGCCAGCAACTAGCGGCTAGCACAGATACGCAGTATTTT. This gives the protein CASSQQLAASTDTQYF. The rearrangement links TRBV4-2 to TRBJ2-3; 8 bases align to TRBD2. Per germline, CDR1 LGHNA and CDR2 YNFKEQ. V lost 3 bases and J lost 0; bases outside the gene matches: 5. The CDR3 has 16 amino acids.

A word on this clone: Other DNA sequences of this sample code for an identical CDR3. V usage is TRBV19 and J usage is TRBJ2-1, with TRBD2 matching 8 bases. The junction had 4 bases not matched to a gene; V was cut back by 6 bases and J by 0 bases. CDR1 is LNHDA, CDR2 SQIVND, per germline (reference sequence). CDR3 length equals 15 residues. The CDR3 reads CASRTSGPSYNEQFF. The CDR3 DNA is TGTGCCAGTAGAACTAGCGGACCCTCCTACAATGAGCAGTTCTTC.

V and J are TRBV5-6 and TRBJ2-7; D is possibly TRBD1 (5 bases). Germline V gives CDR1 SGHDT, CDR2 YYEEEE. This CDR3 is built from 17 residues. The V gene lost 2 bases and the J gene lost 3 bases, with 21 bases spanning the gap. As DNA, the CDR3 is TGTGCCAGCAGCTTCAGTTGGCAGGGTAGTGTATTCTACGAGCAGTACTTC. Its translation is CASSFSWQGSVFYEQYF.